This T cell receptor (beta chain) is drawn from a study of T cell responses to AZD1222 COVID-19 vaccine (dated by TCRdb to about 2021). For context, the study as a whole: TCR sequencing covered 230 to 250 trial participants: 200 to 220 given two doses of AZD1222 and 26 given two doses of MenACWY control vaccine. Enrollment into the trials was organized by age into subgroups of 18-55, 56-69 and 70-plus years, and those subgroups contained roughly 150, 30 and 60 TCR-sequenced participants, respectively.

V is pared back by 2 bases and J by 5 bases, with 7 bases lying between the germline termini. The CDR1 and CDR2 encoded by the germline V gene (reference sequence) are SEHNR and FQNEAQ. The CDR3 spans 13 residues, from the cysteine through the phenylalanine. The retained sequence is limited to the CDR3, 39 bases, with the frame set at the first base. This clone showed up just once. Its antigen is still unknown. No much larger clone is present one base from it, and per-base qualities are unavailable. The CDR3 regions of human TCRbeta chains were analyzed by immunosequencing. The published analysis was carried out like this. TCRs in the repertoires were compared against a reference library of SARS-CoV-2-specific TCRs that had been generated with the MIRA antigen-specificity platform. Breadth was defined as the fraction of unique TCRs that were SARS-CoV-2-associated, and depth was defined as the fraction of total T cells that were SARS-CoV-2-associated. Using the MIRA data, every spike-specific TCR was mapped to the spike region that the TCR reacted to and assigned to either a CD4 or a CD8 class. Log10-transformed breadth and depth values were compared by one-way ANOVA with Sidak's multiple comparisons tests. The immuneACCESS repertoire file appears here via TCRdb, limited to in-frame rearrangements. These files lack a portion of the clones; in checked studies, under half of the deficit traces to unresolved V genes, and the cause of the others is not known. V, J and clone size are taken as reported in that table, and D and trimming were inferred from the DNA itself. Present in this sample are 55,000 to 65,000 clones, over 60% of which were seen just once. Jointly, the top ten make up roughly 3.5% of the sample.

Reading the label with the study, this specimen's time point is: about 28 days (+/-7) after the second vaccine dose. AZD1222 recipients with second doses at about 4 weeks or about 12 weeks were pooled, because spike-specific TCR depth and breadth did not differ between schedules. Vaccinee samples were obtained from the UK trials COV001 and COV002, which included a single-blind randomized controlled phase 2/3 trial of AZD1222 (ChAdOx1 nCoV-19) in healthy adults. Trial participant PBMC samples were collected at day 0 and day 28 after the second dose for TCRbeta chain sequencing. Study-wide conclusions, independent of this receptor: Reportedly, close to half of the unique spike-specific TCRs recognized epitopes lying outside the regions that are mutated in the B.1.351 and B.1.1.7 variants. No day 14 peak-response samples were available, so repertoires were characterized only after the peak T cell response. The 56-69-year group was small, and its depth increase did not reach significance, likely because of low power. Participants were mostly white British and included more females than males, and it was suggested by the authors that clonal diversity may have been underestimated. Conclusions about previously exposed vaccinees are limited, since just 5 to 7 AZD1222 recipients were seropositive for SARS-CoV-2 at baseline. CD4 TCRs associated with the vaccine covered the entire spike protein, and the dominant responses were in regions 160-218 and 743-854. A significant rise in spike-specific TCR breadth and depth was observed after two AZD1222 doses relative to day 0 and relative to MenACWY recipients.

The source was peripheral blood, collected 28 days after the second AZD1222 dose. Rearrangement joined TRBV7-9 to TRBJ1-5, and perhaps TRBD1 as D gene, on 5 matching bases. This receptor was identified in an adult who received the AZD1222 COVID-19 vaccine. The CDR3 is CASSLMGDQPQHF. The DNA reads as follows: TGTGCCAGCAGCTTAATGGGGGATCAGCCCCAGCATTTT.